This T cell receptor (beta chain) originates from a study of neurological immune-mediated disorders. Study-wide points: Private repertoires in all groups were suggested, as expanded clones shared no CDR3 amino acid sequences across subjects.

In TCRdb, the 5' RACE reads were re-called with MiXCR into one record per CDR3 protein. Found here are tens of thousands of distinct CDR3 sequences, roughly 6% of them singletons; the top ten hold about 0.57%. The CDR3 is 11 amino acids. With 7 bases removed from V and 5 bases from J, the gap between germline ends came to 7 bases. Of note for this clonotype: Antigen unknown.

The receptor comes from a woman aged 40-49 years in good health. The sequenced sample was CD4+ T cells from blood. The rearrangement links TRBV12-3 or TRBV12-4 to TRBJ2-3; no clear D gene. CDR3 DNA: TGTGCCAGCAAAACGGTAGATACGCAGTATTTT. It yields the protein CASKTVDTQYF.